A single sample is the source of the 32 T cell receptor beta chains below, sequenced in a study of cytomegalovirus exposure and HLA in healthy donors. Vbeta (60) and Jbeta (13) primers were used in the PCR. Data came from immunoSEQ multiplex PCR; TCRdb stores just in-frame clones and leaves some out. The repertoire consists of around 200,000 clones, with about three quarters occurring once and the leading ten covering 2.5% to 3.5%. The sequenced sample consisted of PBMCs. These receptors all stem from a female donor in good health and CMV-seronegative.

This clone showed up just a few times. The V call is TRBV6-4, the J call TRBJ2-2; no reliable D call. Germline CDR1 and CDR2: MRHNA and SNTAGT. Trimming removed 5 bases at V and 0 bases at J, with 7 bases between. This CDR3 has 14 residues. The DNA of the CDR3 is TGTGCCAGCAGTTCATCAACGAACACCGGGGAGCTGTTTTTT. As protein: CASSSSTNTGELFF.

This clone occurred a few times. This chain uses TRBV6-6 with TRBJ2-5; D gene unclear. The germline V gene encodes CDR1 MNHNY and CDR2 SVGAGI (reference sequence). CDR3 length: 14 amino acids. V lost 2 bases, J lost 2 bases, and 9 bases lay in between. The CDR3 DNA is TGTGCCAGCAGTTACATGGGCACGCAAGAGACCCAGTACTTC. It specifies CASSYMGTQETQYF.

CDR3 in amino acids: CASSVVGGRYEQFF. The DNA for the CDR3 is TGTGCCAGCAGCGTAGTGGGGGGGAGGTATGAGCAGTTCTTC. V and J are TRBV9 and TRBJ2-1; 7 nucleotides match TRBD2. Germline values: CDR1 SGDLS, CDR2 YYNGEE. V gave up 0 bases and J gave up 8 bases; unmatched junction bases: 5. The CDR3 loop spans 14 amino acids.

This clone was seen a few times. V gene TRBV5-4 combines with J gene TRBJ1-1, with 10 bases that match TRBD1. This CDR3 is built from 16 residues. Germline V gene lookup returns CDR1 SGHNT and CDR2 YYREEE (reference sequence). J gave up 5 bases and V 2 bases, and 9 bases lay outside the gene matches. This chain's CDR3 is CASSLDRGLVDTEAFF. CDR3 coding DNA: TGTGCCAGCAGCTTAGACAGGGGGCTAGTCGATACTGAAGCTTTCTTT.

V gene TRBV6-6 combines with J gene TRBJ2-7; TRBD2 is a possible D gene (6 bases). The germline CDR1 and CDR2 sequences are MNHNY and SVGAGI (reference sequence). The CDR3 has 12 residues. Trimming stripped 2 bases from V and 9 bases from J, with 11 bases between. The CDR3 reads CASSYGIGGQYF. Written as DNA, the CDR3 is TGTGCCAGCAGTTACGGGATCGGGGGGCAGTACTTC.

This rearrangement joins TRBV5-1 to TRBJ2-2, with TRBD1 matching over 7 bases. This CDR3 is 16 amino acids long. Germline loops: CDR1 SGHRS, CDR2 YFSETQ. Trimming removed 3 bases from V and 4 bases from J; junction bases left unmatched: 9. The DNA for the CDR3 is TGCGCCAGCAGCTCTAGACAGGGCTCCAGCACCGGGGAGCTGTTTTTT. It encodes CASSSRQGSSTGELFF.

CDR3 sequence (DNA): TGTGCCAGCAGTGTGACTAGTACCGGGGAGCTGTTTTTT. Amino acids: CASSVTSTGELFF. This sequence joins TRBV25-1 and TRBJ2-2, with a possible D match to TRBD2 (6 bases). CDR1 MGHDK and CDR2 SYGVNS come from the germline V gene. Trimming took off 4 bases at V and 5 bases at J, with 8 bases between the two ends. The length of the CDR3 is 13 residues.

V is TRBV7-3 and J is TRBJ2-3; no clear D. Trimming removed 2 bases at V and 7 bases at J, with 7 bases between. Looked up from germline, CDR1 is SGHTA and CDR2 is FQGTGA. The CDR3 runs to 12 residues. The CDR3 region has the DNA TGTGCCAGCAGCTTAGTGGGCCATACGCAGTATTTT. It yields the protein CASSLVGHTQYF.

This clone is a singleton in its sample. The chain uses TRBV6-5 and TRBJ1-2; possible D gene TRBD1, 6 bases. The CDR3 sequence is 14 residues long. The V end lost 5 bases, the J end lost 2 bases, and 12 bases lay between the germline ends. CDR1 is MNHEY, CDR2 SVGAGI, per germline. The CDR3 loop reads CASSPDRTNYGYTF. The CDR3 DNA sequence: TGTGCCAGCAGTCCCGACAGGACCAACTATGGCTACACCTTC.

This rearrangement joins TRBV5-1 to TRBJ2-3, with 8 bases fitting TRBD1. Per germline, CDR1 SGHRS and CDR2 YFSETQ. V dropped 2 bases and J dropped 3; count of bases not matched to a gene: 8. The CDR3 spans 16 residues. The CDR3 reads CASSLRTGSLTDTQYF. The CDR3 DNA is TGCGCCAGCAGCTTAAGGACAGGGTCTCTGACAGATACGCAGTATTTT.

The rearrangement uses TRBV14 and TRBJ2-7, with D maybe TRBD1 (6 bases). V was cut by 3 bases and J by 4 bases, with 16 bases left in between. The V gene's germline CDR1 is SGHDN and CDR2 FVKESK. The CDR3 runs to 15 residues. As DNA, the CDR3 is TGTGCCAGCAGCCAGTACACAGGGCTGGGATACGAGCAGTACTTC. Translation gives CASSQYTGLGYEQYF.

The CDR3 loop reads CASSHAGLNTEAFF. Written as DNA, the CDR3 is TGTGCCAGCAGTCACGCGGGGTTGAACACTGAAGCTTTCTTT. The J gene is TRBJ1-1, the V gene TRBV27; D gene ambiguous. V gave up 5 bases and J gave up 0 bases, with 10 bases separating them. The length of the CDR3 is 14 residues. Germline assignment: CDR1 MNHEY and CDR2 SMNVEV (reference sequence).

This sequence joins TRBV19 and TRBJ1-6; D is ambiguous. CDR3 length: 14 amino acids. CDR1 LNHDA and CDR2 SQIVND come from the germline V gene (reference sequence). V shed 6 bases and J shed 11 bases, with 17 bases lying between them. The CDR3 here is CASRNRQGRTPLHF. DNA for the CDR3: TGTGCCAGTAGAAATCGACAAGGGAGGACACCCCTCCACTTT.

This chain uses TRBV29-1 with TRBJ2-1; 11 nucleotides line up with TRBD2. The V gene end was trimmed by 7 bases and the J gene end by 4 bases; junction bases not matched to a gene: 3. Germline CDR1 SQVTM, CDR2 ANQGSEA. The CDR3 is 13 residues long. For the CDR3, the DNA is TGCAGCGCTGGGACTAGCGGTTACAATGAGCAGTTCTTC. Protein product: CSAGTSGYNEQFF.

The rearrangement links TRBV7-8 to TRBJ2-7; D ambiguous. Trimming pared 1 base from V and 2 bases from J, leaving 9 bases between. Germline values: CDR1 SGHVS, CDR2 FQNEAQ. The length of the CDR3 is 14 residues. The CDR3 here is CASSLDVRTYEQYF. The CDR3 region has the DNA TGTGCCAGCAGCTTAGATGTCAGAACCTACGAGCAGTACTTC.

This clone showed up just a few times. The J gene is TRBJ2-3, the V gene TRBV9; 12 nucleotides match TRBD2. Per the germline V gene, CDR1 is SGDLS and CDR2 is YYNGEE. CDR3 length: 20 amino acids. Losses at the gene ends were 1 base for V and 2 bases for J; bases not matched to a gene: 14. The CDR3 protein is CASSVRAGLAGGPDTDTQYF. The CDR3 region has the DNA TGTGCCAGCAGCGTACGTGCCGGGCTAGCGGGGGGGCCAGACACAGATACGCAGTATTTT.

This chain connects TRBV6-5 to TRBJ1-4; D ambiguous. Germline CDR1 is MNHEY and CDR2 is SVGAGI. The germline V and J ends were trimmed by 0 bases and 4 bases, with 9 bases remaining between them. This CDR3 has 15 amino acids. The CDR3: CASSYSTYHNEKLFF. For the CDR3, the DNA is TGTGCCAGCAGTTACTCGACATACCATAATGAAAAACTGTTTTTT.

The chain has TRBV28 and TRBJ2-3, with D perhaps TRBD1 (6 bases). V was clipped by 3 bases and J by 4 bases, with 23 bases between them. CDR3 size: 18 residues. Germline V gene data show CDR1 as MDHEN and CDR2 as SYDVKM. CDR3 sequence (DNA): TGTGCCAGCAGTTTGGGGCCAGGGGCCCTCCACATAGCAGATACGCAGTATTTT. Its protein product is CASSLGPGALHIADTQYF.

V usage is TRBV7-8 and J usage is TRBJ2-2, with D possibly being TRBD2 (6 bases). The V gene's germline CDR1 is SGHVS and CDR2 FQNEAQ. V gave up 2 bases and J gave up 3 bases, with 10 bases separating them. The CDR3 length is 15 residues. The CDR3 DNA is TGTGCCAGCAGCTTATTGGGGGGAGACACCGGGGAGCTGTTTTTT. It codes for CASSLLGGDTGELFF.

The chain combines TRBV27 with TRBJ1-4; TRBD1 matches 8 bases. The germline V gene has CDR1 MNHEY and CDR2 SMNVEV (reference sequence). With V trimmed by 4 bases and J by 8 bases, 6 bases remained unmatched. This CDR3 has 14 amino acids. The CDR3 is CASSSQGAREKLFF. In DNA form, the CDR3 reads TGTGCCAGCAGTTCTCAGGGGGCCCGGGAAAAACTGTTTTTT.

The CDR3 loop reads CASSPEGDRNTIYF. CDR3 bases: TGTGCCAGCAGCCCCGAGGGGGACCGAAACACCATATATTTT. V and J are TRBV7-9 and TRBJ1-3; a weak D match, TRBD1 (6 bases). V shed 5 bases and J shed 5 bases, with 13 bases lying between them. The CDR3 spans 14 residues. Germline V gene data show CDR1 as SEHNR and CDR2 as FQNEAQ (reference sequence).

The chain recombines TRBV7-9 with TRBJ2-3; a possible D gene is TRBD2 (5 bases). V was trimmed by 5 bases and J by 6 bases, leaving 6 bases between them. The CDR3 covers 11 residues. Germline assignment: CDR1 SEHNR and CDR2 FQNEAQ (reference sequence). Written as DNA, the CDR3 is TGTGCCAGCAGCCGCGGGGATACGCAGTATTTT. This sequence encodes CASSRGDTQYF.

The chain joins TRBV11-2 to TRBJ1-1, with TRBD1 matching over 9 bases. CDR3 length: 14 amino acids. V shed 7 bases, J shed 6 bases, and the junction held 9 bases outside the gene matches. CDR1 is SGHAT, CDR2 FQNNGV, per germline. CDR3 sequence reads: CASTVTGGVSEAFF. CDR3 bases: TGTGCCAGCACCGTGACAGGGGGGGTTTCTGAAGCTTTCTTT.

This chain links TRBV27 with TRBJ1-1, with D perhaps matching TRBD1 (5 bases). V lost 9 bases to trimming and J lost 3 bases, with 14 bases between them. CDR1 MNHEY and CDR2 SMNVEV come from the germline V gene (reference sequence). The CDR3 totals 13 residues. CDR3 residues: CASIRVGYTEAFF. DNA for the CDR3: TGTGCCAGTATCAGGGTCGGGTACACTGAAGCTTTCTTT.

This clone occurred once. The chain carries TRBV5-6 and TRBJ2-7; TRBD2 matches at 12 bases. Losses at the gene ends were 0 bases for V and 4 bases for J; bases not matched to a gene: 8. CDR1 and CDR2 from the germline V gene are SGHDT and YYEEEE. This CDR3 is 17 amino acids long. The CDR3 region is CASSLAKRGLAGYEQYF. The CDR3 nucleotides are TGTGCCAGCAGCTTGGCCAAGAGAGGACTAGCGGGGTACGAGCAGTACTTC.

This clone was observed once. V is TRBV19 and J is TRBJ2-5; D uncertain. The CDR3 consists of 14 residues. CDR1 LNHDA and CDR2 SQIVND come from the germline V gene (reference sequence). Deletions cut 1 base from V and 2 bases from J, with 8 bases between. This CDR3 reads CASSIARSQETQYF. CDR3 coding DNA: TGTGCCAGTAGTATAGCTAGAAGTCAAGAGACCCAGTACTTC.

This clone was found a few times. The CDR3 protein is CASSPLAGGQNEQFF. The CDR3 DNA is TGTGCCAGCAGCCCACTAGCGGGGGGCCAGAATGAGCAGTTCTTC. The chain joins TRBV7-6 to TRBJ2-1; 12 bases line up with TRBD2. This CDR3 has 15 amino acids. The V gene's germline CDR1 is SGHVS and CDR2 FNYEAQ. The trim removed 5 bases at V and 7 bases at J, leaving 6 bases unmatched.

This clone was observed a single time. The V gene is TRBV2, the J gene TRBJ2-4, with 9 bases fitting TRBD1. The CDR3 runs to 13 residues. The germline V gene encodes CDR1 SNHLY and CDR2 FYNNEI. V lost 4 bases, J lost 7 bases, and 2 bases stayed unmatched. CDR3 residues: CASSVGTGNIQYF. The CDR3 DNA sequence: TGTGCCAGCAGTGTGGGGACAGGGAACATTCAGTACTTC.

The rearrangement uses TRBV5-4 and TRBJ2-7; TRBD1 matches at 7 bases. Trimming cost V 3 bases and J 3 bases; bases outside gene matches: 9. This CDR3 is built from 15 residues. The germline V gene has CDR1 SGHNT and CDR2 YYREEE (reference sequence). The CDR3 sequence: CASSSGQEGGYEQYF. The CDR3 DNA reads as TGTGCCAGCAGCTCAGGACAGGAAGGCGGCTACGAGCAGTACTTC. Looking up the rest from reference TRBV5-4 and TRBJ2-7 gives the full variable domain: ETGVTQSPTHLIKTRGQQVTLRCSSQSGHNTVSWYQQALGQGPQFIFQYYREEENGRGNFPPRFSGLQFPNYSSELNVNALELDDSALYLCASSSGQEGGYEQYFGPGTRLTVT.

This chain uses TRBV11-3 with TRBJ2-7; TRBD1 aligns across 7 bases. Germline V lookup: CDR1 SGHNT, CDR2 YENEEA. This CDR3 contains 15 residues. The trim removed 4 bases at V and 6 bases at J, leaving 12 bases unmatched. The CDR3 DNA sequence: TGTGCCAGCAGCTCGACCGGGACAGTGGACTTCGAGCAGTACTTC. Its protein is CASSSTGTVDFEQYF.

This clone was detected only a few times. The chain is built from TRBV6-5 and TRBJ1-1, with a weak D call TRBD1 (6 bases). Trimming took off 6 bases at V and 1 base at J, with 9 bases between the two ends. The CDR3 sequence is 13 residues long. In germline, CDR1 is MNHEY, CDR2 SVGAGI. Written as DNA, the CDR3 is TGTGCCAGCAGACAGGGACAGAACACTGAAGCTTTCTTT. Amino acid sequence: CASRQGQNTEAFF.

V is TRBV5-1 and J is TRBJ2-1; 8 bases are a match to TRBD1. CDR3 length: 16 amino acids. Germline loops: CDR1 SGHRS, CDR2 YFSETQ. After removal of 1 base from V and 1 base from J, the junction contained 4 bases not matched to a gene. CDR3 in DNA: TGCGCCAGCAGCTTGCAGGGGGACAGGTCCTACAATGAGCAGTTCTTC. Encoded protein: CASSLQGDRSYNEQFF.